This TCR beta chain was obtained from a study of blood T cell repertoires in COVID-19. At the level of the study: There were acute and convalescent COVID-19 samples, and they came from the United States, Italy and Spain. T cells, B-cell-depleted T cells, or PBMCs provided the cDNA or gDNA that served as material.

Trimming took 6 bases from V and 8 from J; bases not matched to a gene: 7. This CDR3 contains 13 residues. From germline, CDR1 is MNHEY and CDR2 SVGEGT. Original data processing: How many nucleated cells were present was estimated from reference gene primer amplification. The repertoire was sequenced with immunoSEQ multiplex PCR; TCRdb's copy has only in-frame clones and lacks some. D and trimming come from the DNA, and the V and J calls and clone size come from that table. The profile shows approximately 270,000 clones, about 85% of them singletons. This clonotype was obtained from a human donor with COVID-19, enrolled during active disease. The donor label of this sample is uncertain. The sequenced material came from peripheral blood. The chain carries TRBV6-2 or TRBV6-3 and TRBJ1-2; 9 bases are shared with TRBD1. Here the CDR3 reads CASSLTGGEGYTF. The DNA of the CDR3 is TGTGCCAGCAGCCTAACAGGGGGCGAAGGCTACACCTTC.